Listed below are T cell receptor beta chains from one sample, sequenced in a study of T-cell reconstitution after alpha-beta-depleted transplantation in children. In TCRdb, the PCR reads were re-called with MiXCR into one record per CDR3 protein. The table records hundreds of thousands of distinct CDR3 sequences, approximately 12% of them present only once. The material sequenced was PBMCs from the stem cell graft donor, taken from the stem cell graft. Receptors were obtained from a human donor who donated a stem cell graft to a child with combined immunodeficiency. The CDR3 runs from the conserved cysteine through the conserved F or W. A D gene is named only where the DNA matches it firmly. The size entry is marked missing in some rows and otherwise reads once, few, many or a size class.

TRBV29-1	13	many	TRBJ2-7	NA	CSVGSGRDHEQYF	TGCAGCGTTGGGTCGGGTAGGGACCACGAGCAGTACTTC
TRBV5-6	13	few	TRBJ2-7	NA	CASSWGPGDEQYF	TGTGCCAGCAGTTGGGGACCGGGGGACGAGCAGTACTTC
TRBV2	15	NA	TRBJ2-7	NA	CASSVLGQSRYEQYF	TGTGCCAGCAGTGTTCTGGGGCAGTCCCGCTACGAGCAGTACTTC
TRBV4-3	16	few	TRBJ2-3	TRBD2	CASSQSAGVVGDTQYF	TGCGCCAGCAGCCAATCAGCGGGAGTCGTCGGAGATACGCAGTATTTT
TRBV20-1	14	few	TRBJ2-3	NA	CSAKIGVEQDTQYF	TGCAGTGCTAAGATCGGGGTCGAGCAAGATACGCAGTATTTT
TRBV6-2/TRBV6-3	16	few	TRBJ2-6	TRBD1	CASRDRGGSGANVLTF	TGTGCCAGCAGGGACAGGGGAGGGTCTGGGGCCAACGTCCTGACTTTC
TRBV27	15	many	TRBJ2-7	TRBD1	CASSLREGASYEQYF	TGTGCCAGCAGTCTCCGTGAGGGGGCGTCCTACGAGCAGTACTTC
TRBV6-2/TRBV6-3	16	NA	TRBJ2-2	TRBD2	CASTPSGLAWTGELFF	TGTGCCAGCACCCCTTCCGGACTAGCATGGACCGGGGAGCTGTTTTTT
TRBV7-8	16	few	TRBJ1-3	NA	CASSRAAGTSGNTIYF	TGTGCCAGCAGCCGCGCGGCCGGTACCTCTGGAAACACCATATATTTT
TRBV5-1	13	few	TRBJ1-1	NA	CASSPIGSHEAFF	TGCGCCAGCAGCCCCATAGGGAGCCATGAAGCTTTCTTT
TRBV29-1	13	many	TRBJ2-1	NA	CSVEDRVRNEQFF	TGCAGCGTTGAAGACAGGGTGAGGAATGAGCAGTTCTTC
TRBV4-2	13	many	TRBJ2-7	NA	CASSHELGYEQYF	TGTGCCAGCAGCCACGAACTGGGCTACGAGCAGTACTTC
TRBV29-1	8	few	TRBJ2-7	NA	CSAGIGEF	TGCAGCGCTGGCATTGGGGAGTTC
TRBV12-3/TRBV12-4	17	many	TRBJ2-2	NA	CASSLADSQPNTGELFF	TGTGCCAGCAGTTTAGCGGACAGTCAGCCGAACACCGGGGAGCTGTTTTTT
TRBV5-1	17	few	TRBJ2-1	TRBD2	CASSLAGWRETYNEQFF	TGCGCCAGCAGCTTGGCCGGGTGGCGGGAGACCTACAATGAGCAGTTCTTC
TRBV4-3	17	NA	TRBJ1-6	TRBD1	CASSQDATGPYNSPLHF	TGCGCCAGCAGCCAAGATGCGACAGGGCCCTATAATTCACCCCTCCACTTT
TRBV2	16	few	TRBJ2-4	TRBD2	CASSGSGTIAKNIQYF	TGTGCCAGCAGTGGTAGCGGGACCATAGCCAAAAACATTCAGTACTTC
TRBV5-4	17	few	TRBJ2-1	TRBD2	CASSLGPGGPDLGEQFF	TGTGCCAGCAGCTTGGGTCCGGGAGGGCCGGATCTAGGTGAGCAGTTCTTC
TRBV20-1	16	NA	TRBJ1-5	NA	CSARDPGVSGNQPQHF	TGCAGTGCTAGAGATCCGGGGGTAAGCGGCAATCAGCCCCAGCATTTT
TRBV24-1	14	NA	TRBJ2-7	TRBD2	CATSDSGGGNEQYF	TGTGCCACCAGTGATTCCGGGGGAGGGAACGAGCAGTACTTC
TRBV7-9	16	NA	TRBJ2-1	NA	CASSLLGARIGNEQFF	TGTGCCAGCAGCTTATTGGGGGCGCGGATTGGGAATGAGCAGTTCTTC
TRBV12-3/TRBV12-4	14	many	TRBJ1-1	NA	CASSFQGTNTEAFF	TGTGCCAGCAGTTTCCAGGGAACGAACACTGAAGCTTTCTTT
TRBV12-3/TRBV12-4	16	few	TRBJ2-1	TRBD2	CASSRTSGGFYNEQFF	TGTGCCAGCAGTAGGACTAGCGGGGGTTTTTACAATGAGCAGTTCTTC